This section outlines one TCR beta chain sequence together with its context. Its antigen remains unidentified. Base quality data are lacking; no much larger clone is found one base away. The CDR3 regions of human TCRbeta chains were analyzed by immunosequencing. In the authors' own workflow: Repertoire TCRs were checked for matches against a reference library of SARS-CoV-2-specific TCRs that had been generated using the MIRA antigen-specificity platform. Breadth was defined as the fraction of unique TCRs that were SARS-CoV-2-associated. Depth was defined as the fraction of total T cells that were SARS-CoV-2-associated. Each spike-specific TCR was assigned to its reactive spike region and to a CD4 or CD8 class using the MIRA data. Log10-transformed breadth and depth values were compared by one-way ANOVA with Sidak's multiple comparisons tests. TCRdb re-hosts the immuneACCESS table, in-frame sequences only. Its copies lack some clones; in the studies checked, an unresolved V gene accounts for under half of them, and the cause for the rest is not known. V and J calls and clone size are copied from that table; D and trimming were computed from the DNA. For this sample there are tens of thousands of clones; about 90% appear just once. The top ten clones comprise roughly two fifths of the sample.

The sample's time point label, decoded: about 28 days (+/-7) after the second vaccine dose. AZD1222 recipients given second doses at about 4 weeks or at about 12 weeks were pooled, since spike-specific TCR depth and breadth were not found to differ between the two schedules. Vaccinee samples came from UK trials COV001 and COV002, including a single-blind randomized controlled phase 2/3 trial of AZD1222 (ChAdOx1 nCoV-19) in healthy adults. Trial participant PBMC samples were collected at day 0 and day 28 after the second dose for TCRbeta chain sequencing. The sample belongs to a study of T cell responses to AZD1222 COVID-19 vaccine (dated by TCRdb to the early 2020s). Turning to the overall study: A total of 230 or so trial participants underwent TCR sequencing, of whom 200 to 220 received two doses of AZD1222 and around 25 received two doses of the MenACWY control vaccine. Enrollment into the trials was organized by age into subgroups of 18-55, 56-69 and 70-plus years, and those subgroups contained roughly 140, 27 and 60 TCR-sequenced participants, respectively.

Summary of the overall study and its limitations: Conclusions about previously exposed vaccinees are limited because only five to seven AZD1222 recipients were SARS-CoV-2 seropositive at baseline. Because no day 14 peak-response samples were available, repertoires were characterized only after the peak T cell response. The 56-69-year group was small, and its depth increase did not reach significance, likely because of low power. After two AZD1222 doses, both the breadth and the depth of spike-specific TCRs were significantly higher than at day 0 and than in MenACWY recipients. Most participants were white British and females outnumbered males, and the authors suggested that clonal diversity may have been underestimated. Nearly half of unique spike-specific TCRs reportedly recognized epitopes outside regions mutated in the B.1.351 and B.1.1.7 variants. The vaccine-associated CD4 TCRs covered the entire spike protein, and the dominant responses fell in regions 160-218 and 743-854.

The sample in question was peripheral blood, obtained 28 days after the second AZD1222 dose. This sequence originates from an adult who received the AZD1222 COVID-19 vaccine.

The sequence in DNA is TGTGCCAGCAGCCCGTGGGACAGGGACACCTACGAGCAGTACTTC. It is translated as CASSPWDRDTYEQYF. The chain is encoded by TRBV14 joined to TRBJ2-7; a stretch of 9 junction bases matches TRBD1. Per the germline V gene, SGHDN is the CDR1 and FVKESK is the CDR2. The CDR3 holds 15 amino acids from the cysteine to the phenylalanine. Of all the DNA, just the CDR3 is kept, 45 bases in frame from base 1. Relative to germline, V is missing 4 bases and J is missing 2 bases, with 6 bases of the junction outside any gene match.